A selection of T cell receptor beta chains follows, all from one sample in a study of monozygotic twins with inflammatory bowel disease. After re-calling the 5' RACE reads, TCRdb lists one entry per CDR3 protein, DNA absent. This repertoire includes about 380,000 distinct CDR3 sequences. The specimen was blood. The receptor source for this set is a human donor with ulcerative colitis or Crohn's disease, or a healthy co-twin of an affected twin (not recorded which). CDR3s include the opening cysteine and the closing phenylalanine or tryptophan.

length: 12
J: TRBJ2-5
V: TRBV5-8
CDR3: CASARESETQYF

length: 12
J: TRBJ2-3
V: TRBV10-3
CDR3: CAISEQRGPQYF

length: 20
J: TRBJ2-7
V: TRBV21-1
CDR3: CASSKVLERGIRTFTYEQYF

length: 16
J: TRBJ1-1
V: TRBV7-6
CDR3: CASSLTRQGYSTEAFF

length: 15
J: TRBJ2-3
V: TRBV5-1
CDR3: CASSLYSGGTDTQYF

length: 12
J: TRBJ2-3
V: TRBV12-3/TRBV12-4
CDR3: CASSVGRGTQYF

length: 14
J: TRBJ2-1
V: TRBV19
CDR3: CASSIDARGHEQFF

length: 13
J: TRBJ2-5
V: TRBV27
CDR3: CASSLFGSETQYF

length: 15
J: TRBJ1-2
V: TRBV18
CDR3: CASSPGGSSYYGYTF

length: 13
J: TRBJ2-1
V: TRBV5-1
CDR3: CASSLPLSNEQFF

length: 14
J: TRBJ2-7
V: TRBV5-1
CDR3: CASSLAQVAYEQYF

length: 14
J: TRBJ2-7
V: TRBV7-2
CDR3: CASSKGTGLYEQYF

length: 13
J: TRBJ1-2
V: TRBV7-3
CDR3: CASSLDRGLGYTF

length: 14
J: TRBJ1-6
V: TRBV7-2
CDR3: CASSQRRGASPLHF

length: 17
J: TRBJ2-3
V: TRBV4-3
CDR3: CASSQDGEGLGTDTQYF

length: 12
J: TRBJ1-2
V: TRBV20-1
CDR3: CSAKDTAYGYTF

length: 16
J: TRBJ2-5
V: TRBV6-5
CDR3: CASSYSLALLGETQYF

length: 14
J: TRBJ2-2
V: TRBV12-3/TRBV12-4
CDR3: CASSPRQVAGELFF

length: 16
J: TRBJ2-7
V: TRBV7-9
CDR3: CASSGTSGGYSYEQYF

length: 14
J: TRBJ1-5
V: TRBV6-2/TRBV6-3
CDR3: CASSYPLQVQPQHF

length: 19
J: TRBJ2-5
V: TRBV6-2/TRBV6-3
CDR3: CASSPYTGTSGSSKETQYF

length: 13
J: TRBJ1-2
V: TRBV9
CDR3: CASTPNPDMSYTF

length: 14
J: TRBJ2-1
V: TRBV7-9
CDR3: CASSRDNSYNEQFF

length: 15
J: TRBJ2-3
V: TRBV9
CDR3: CASSVRDYTTDTQYF

length: 13
J: TRBJ2-4
V: TRBV29-1
CDR3: CSGRLGGGNIQYF